This T cell receptor beta chain was obtained from a study of PD-1 blockade in mismatch repair-deficient tumors. Across the whole study: Enrolled about 2012-2016, patients had progressing, pretreated mismatch repair-deficient cancers of 12 to 13 types. Overall study findings and caveats: Tumor-resident clones, often undetectable pretreatment in blood, expanded then contracted after pembrolizumab.

Profiling relied on immunoSEQ multiplex PCR, and the TCRdb table lists in-frame clones only, not all of them. The data hold approximately 25,000 clones, with approximately 83% observed a single time. Concerning this clone: The antigen is unknown.

CDR3 length equals 17 residues. Germline V gives CDR1 MDHEN, CDR2 SYDVKM. The V segment lost 6 bases and the J segment 3 bases; nucleotides outside the gene matches: 11. TCR sequencing covered a few patients who responded to pembrolizumab. The sequenced sample was peripheral blood, obtained 12 weeks after starting pembrolizumab. This receptor was identified in an adult with mismatch repair-deficient cancer. V usage is TRBV28 and J usage is TRBJ2-1; the match to TRBD2 covers 10 bases. CDR3 in DNA: TGTGCCAGCAGCCCGGGGGTAGCGGGAGGTGACTACAATGAGCAGTTCTTC. Translation: CASSPGVAGGDYNEQFF.